This TCR beta chain was captured in a study of blood T cell repertoires in COVID-19. The overall study: Acute-phase and convalescent COVID-19 samples originated in the United States, Italy and Spain.

J lost 3 bases, V lost 2 bases, and 5 bases had no gene match. Germline-derived CDR1 and CDR2 are MRHNA and SNTAGT. CDR3 length equals 15 residues. Original methodology: Estimated nucleated cell counts came from reference gene primer amplification. The protocol was immunoSEQ multiplex PCR, while the TCRdb copy is restricted to in-frame clones and leaves out a portion. V, J and clone size reflect that table, while D and trimming were determined from the DNA. This sample yields some 140,000 clones, of which approximately 80% are seen a single time; about a fifth belongs to the top ten. The receptor was isolated from a man older than 75 with acute or convalescent COVID-19. This chain joins TRBV6-4 and TRBJ2-7, with 9 bases aligning to TRBD1. Sample: peripheral blood. The CDR3 coding sequence is TGTGCCAGCAGTGACAGGGACAGGGTTTTCTACGAGCAGTACTTC. It codes for CASSDRDRVFYEQYF.